The subject of this entry is one T cell receptor beta chain. The entry originates in a study of blood T cell repertoires in COVID-19. Germline V gene sequence: CDR1 LGHNT, CDR2 FRNRAP. The V gene end was trimmed by 6 bases and the J gene end by 0 bases; junction bases not matched to a gene: 12. This CDR3 region has 18 residues. Assay used: immunoSEQ multiplex PCR; TCRdb lists only in-frame clones, some missing. The repertoire holds around 260,000 clones, with more than 85% as singletons. Sequencing used peripheral blood. This receptor was taken from a person in their late teens or twenties with COVID-19, enrolled during active disease. V is TRBV12-5 and J is TRBJ2-1; TRBD2 matches 9 bases. The CDR3 DNA reads TGTGCTAGTGGCCTCCGGGCGGGAGGGCCTAGCTCCTACAATGAGCAGTTCTTC. Its protein product is CASGLRAGGPSSYNEQFF.